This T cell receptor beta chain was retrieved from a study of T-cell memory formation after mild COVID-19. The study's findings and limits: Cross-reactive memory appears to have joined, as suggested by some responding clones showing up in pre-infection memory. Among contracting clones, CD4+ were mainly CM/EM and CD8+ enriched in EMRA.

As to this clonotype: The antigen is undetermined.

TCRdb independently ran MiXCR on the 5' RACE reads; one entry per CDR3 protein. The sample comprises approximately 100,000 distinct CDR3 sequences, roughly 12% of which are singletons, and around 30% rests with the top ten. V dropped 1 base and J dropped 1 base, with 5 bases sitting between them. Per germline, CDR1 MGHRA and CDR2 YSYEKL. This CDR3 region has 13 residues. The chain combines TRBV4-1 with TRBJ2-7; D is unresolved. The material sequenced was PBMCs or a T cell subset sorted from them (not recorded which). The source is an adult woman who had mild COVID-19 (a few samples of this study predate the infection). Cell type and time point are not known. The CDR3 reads CASSQGRSYEQYF. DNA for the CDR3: TGCGCCAGCAGCCAAGGTAGATCCTACGAGCAGTACTTC.